This T cell receptor beta chain was sequenced for a study of spatial heterogeneity in lung cancer. Study findings and constraints: It was estimated that coverage of tumor T cells reached roughly 7% for alpha chains and 13% for beta chains. Within tumors, counts of expanded alpha and beta TCRs tracked tumor mutation counts.

Many counts were recorded for this clonotype. Its antigen is not identified. With the library built for alpha chains, this beta chain is off target and its frequency is not meaningful. Trimming took 0 bases from V and 7 from J, leaving 13 bases between them. CDR3 size: 15 residues. The germline CDR1 and CDR2 sequences are LGHNA and YNFKEQ. Carried by each TCR cDNA molecule was a unique molecular identifier. TCRdb reprocessed the 5' RACE reads with MiXCR, giving one entry per CDR3 protein. The sample lists fewer than 15,000 distinct CDR3 sequences; roughly 5.6% were seen once. As to time point: sample taken at primary tumor resection.

The V gene is TRBV4-2, the J gene TRBJ1-5; D gene unclear. The specimen was lung tumor tissue, collected at surgery. This clonotype originated in a female donor with early-stage non-small cell lung cancer. The CDR3 spells CASSQDLVGRQPQHF. CDR3 DNA: TGTGCCAGCAGCCAAGATCTTGTAGGACGCCAGCCCCAGCATTTT.